The rows below give T cell receptor beta chains drawn from one sample of a study of T cells in Graves' hyperthyroidism and ophthalmopathy. TCRdb re-derived calls from the multiplex PCR reads in MiXCR, one entry per CDR3 protein. The table records around 450,000 distinct CDR3 sequences, around 16% of them present only once. Source material: blood. The source of these receptors is a woman between 18 and 30 years old with Graves' hyperthyroidism. The CDR3 runs from the conserved cysteine through the conserved F or W. The D gene is left open where the match is weak. A row's size may be missing; if present it is once, few, many or a size class.

v_call,d_call,clone_size,j_call,cdr3_nt,cdr3_aa
TRBV6-6,TRBD1,many,TRBJ1-5,TGTGCCAGCAGTTACGGACAGGGGTTAGAGCCCCAGCATTTT,CASSYGQGLEPQHF
TRBV27,-,many,TRBJ2-1,TGTGCCAGCAGTTCCCCAGAATATTACTGGTCTAATGAGCAGTTCTTC,CASSSPEYYWSNEQFF
TRBV5-1,TRBD2,many,TRBJ2-7,TGCGCCAGCAGCTGGCGAGTGGGGGGGGACCCCTACGAGCAGTACTTC,CASSWRVGGDPYEQYF
TRBV20-1,-,many,TRBJ1-2,TGCAGTGCTCCCACTCTCAAAGGAGGCTACACCTTC,CSAPTLKGGYTF
TRBV6-1,-,many,TRBJ2-7,TGTGCCAGCTCGTTGGCGGACAGAGGGCAGTACTTC,CASSLADRGQYF
TRBV28,-,many,TRBJ2-2,TGTGCCAGCAGCCTTGACAGTATGGGAACCGGGGAGCTGTTTTTT,CASSLDSMGTGELFF
TRBV11-1,TRBD2,many,TRBJ2-1,TGTGCCAGCAGCCGCCGGGCGGGAGGGCCAGGTTCCTACAATGAGCAGTTCTTC,CASSRRAGGPGSYNEQFF
TRBV5-6,-,many,TRBJ1-4,TGTGCCAGCAGCGCCGACACAGGAACTAATGAAAAACTGTTTTTT,CASSADTGTNEKLFF
TRBV13,-,-,TRBJ1-3,TGTGCCAGCAGCTTAGGGGGCAGCCCCAGGACAGGAAACACCATATATTTT,CASSLGGSPRTGNTIYF
TRBV15,TRBD2,many,TRBJ2-3,TGTGCCACCAGCAGAGATCGACTAGCGGGGGCCCCTAGCACAGATACGCAGTATTTT,CATSRDRLAGAPSTDTQYF
TRBV6-1,-,many,TRBJ2-3,TGTGCCAGCAGTGAATTGGGGGCGTTTAGCACAGATACGCAGTATTTT,CASSELGAFSTDTQYF